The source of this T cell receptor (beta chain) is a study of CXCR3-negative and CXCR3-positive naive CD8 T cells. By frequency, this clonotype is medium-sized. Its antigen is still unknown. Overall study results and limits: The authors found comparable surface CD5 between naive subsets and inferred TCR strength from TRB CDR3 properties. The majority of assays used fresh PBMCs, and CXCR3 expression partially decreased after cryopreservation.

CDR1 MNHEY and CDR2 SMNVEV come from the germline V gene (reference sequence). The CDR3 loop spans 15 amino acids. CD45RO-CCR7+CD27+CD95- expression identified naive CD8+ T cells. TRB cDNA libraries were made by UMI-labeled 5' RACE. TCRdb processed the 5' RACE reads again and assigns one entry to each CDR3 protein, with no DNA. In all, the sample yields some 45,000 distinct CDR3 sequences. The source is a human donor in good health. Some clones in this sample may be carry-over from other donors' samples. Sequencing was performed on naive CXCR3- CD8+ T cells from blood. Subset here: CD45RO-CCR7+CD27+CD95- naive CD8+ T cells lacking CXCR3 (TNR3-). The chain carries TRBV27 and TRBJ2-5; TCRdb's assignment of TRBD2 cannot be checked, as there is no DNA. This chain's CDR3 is CATHLTSGGQETQYF.